A selection of T cell receptor beta chains follows, all from one sample in a study of graft-versus-host responses after intestinal transplantation. Generated by immunoSEQ multiplex PCR, the TCRdb table keeps only in-frame clones and is missing some. This table has around 24,000 clones, 82% appearing once. Their recognized antigens are unknown. The sample consisted of unstimulated CD8+ T cells sorted from spleen or lymph node cells, taken before transplant. Every receptor here comes from a human donor who was the organ donor for an intestinal transplant. Both conserved end residues are trimmed from each CDR3.

v_gene: TRBV5-4; j_gene: TRBJ2-7; CDR3aa: ASRGLDEQY
v_gene: TRBV6-1; j_gene: TRBJ2-2; CDR3aa: ASSPTSGELF
v_gene: TRBV11-2; j_gene: TRBJ2-1; CDR3aa: ASSFETRGYRF
v_gene: TRBV27; j_gene: TRBJ2-6; CDR3aa: ASSLGASGANVLT
v_gene: TRBV9; j_gene: TRBJ2-2; CDR3aa: ASSVAPGGPQANTGELF
v_gene: TRBV6-1; j_gene: TRBJ2-3; CDR3aa: ASSEAKAGGPTDTQY
v_gene: TRBV5-6; j_gene: TRBJ2-5; CDR3aa: ASSFGTGGKTQY
v_gene: TRBV9; j_gene: TRBJ2-3; CDR3aa: ASSATRGGTDTQY
v_gene: TRBV6-1; j_gene: TRBJ2-7; CDR3aa: ASSEQLLAGDYEQY
v_gene: TRBV7-6; j_gene: TRBJ1-1; CDR3aa: ASSLVSEDTEAF
v_gene: TRBV7-8; j_gene: TRBJ1-6; CDR3aa: ASSLPIKGGSYNSPLH
v_gene: TRBV6-5; j_gene: TRBJ1-1; CDR3aa: ASSYGRRTEAF
v_gene: TRBV21-1; j_gene: TRBJ1-1; CDR3aa: ASSKNGTGLNTEAF
v_gene: TRBV19; j_gene: TRBJ2-3; CDR3aa: ASSIAGVPSTDTQY
v_gene: TRBV5-4; j_gene: TRBJ2-7; CDR3aa: ASSDRVSLYEQY
v_gene: TRBV7-9; j_gene: TRBJ2-1; CDR3aa: ASSYNEQF
v_gene: TRBV10-2; j_gene: TRBJ1-3; CDR3aa: ASKGTIDGNTIY
v_gene: TRBV4-3; j_gene: TRBJ2-7; CDR3aa: ASSQDHPGSYEQY
v_gene: TRBV6-5; j_gene: TRBJ2-1; CDR3aa: ASSFGGGVGNEQF
v_gene: TRBV27; j_gene: TRBJ2-5; CDR3aa: ASSLSLARGEQY
v_gene: TRBV4-1; j_gene: TRBJ2-1; CDR3aa: ASSQGQIEFQF
v_gene: TRBV19; j_gene: TRBJ2-7; CDR3aa: ASSPGQGPYEQY